The clone carrying this T cell receptor beta chain has just a few counts. Antigen specificity is unknown. These data originate in a study of T cells in Graves' hyperthyroidism and ophthalmopathy. The study, taken as a whole, reports: Blood also contained most expanded thyroid clonotypes above 0.001.

The definition of stable Graves' hyperthyroidism was no ophthalmopathy progression within 18 months. The diagnostic basis comprised clinical symptoms, serum thyroxine and TRAb, thyroid ultrasound and orbital computed tomography. PBMCs came from 8.5 to 10 ml fresh peripheral blood. RNA transcripts were the template for amplifying TCR beta CDR3 regions. A set of HTBI primers served as the primers for a first-round RT-PCR of the TCR CDR3. One entry per CDR3 protein results from TCRdb running MiXCR on the multiplex PCR reads. This table has about 560,000 distinct CDR3 sequences, 14% appearing once. The CDR3 has 13 amino acids. Germline-derived CDR1 and CDR2 are SGHAT and FQNNGV. The V end lost 0 bases, the J end lost 7 bases, and 10 bases lay between the germline ends.

V usage is TRBV11-2 and J usage is TRBJ2-7; the D is unclear. This clonotype was sampled from a woman in her thirties or forties with Graves' hyperthyroidism. Material: blood. The CDR3: CASSLELPMEQYF. As DNA, the CDR3 is TGTGCCAGCAGCTTAGAGTTGCCGATGGAGCAGTACTTC.